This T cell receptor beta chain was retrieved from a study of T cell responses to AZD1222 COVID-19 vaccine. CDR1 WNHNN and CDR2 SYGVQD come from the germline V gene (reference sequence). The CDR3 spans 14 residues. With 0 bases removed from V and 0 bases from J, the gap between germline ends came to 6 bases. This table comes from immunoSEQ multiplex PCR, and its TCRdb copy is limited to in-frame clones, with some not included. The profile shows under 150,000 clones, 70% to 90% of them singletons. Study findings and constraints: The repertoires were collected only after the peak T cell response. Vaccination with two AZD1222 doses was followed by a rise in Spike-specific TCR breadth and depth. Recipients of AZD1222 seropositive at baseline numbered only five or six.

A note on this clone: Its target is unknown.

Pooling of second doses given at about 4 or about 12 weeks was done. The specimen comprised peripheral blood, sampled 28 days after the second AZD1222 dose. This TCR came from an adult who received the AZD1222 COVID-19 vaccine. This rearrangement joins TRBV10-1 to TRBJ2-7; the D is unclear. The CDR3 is CASSESRRSYEQYF. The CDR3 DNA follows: TGCGCCAGCAGTGAGTCCAGGCGCTCCTACGAGCAGTACTTC.